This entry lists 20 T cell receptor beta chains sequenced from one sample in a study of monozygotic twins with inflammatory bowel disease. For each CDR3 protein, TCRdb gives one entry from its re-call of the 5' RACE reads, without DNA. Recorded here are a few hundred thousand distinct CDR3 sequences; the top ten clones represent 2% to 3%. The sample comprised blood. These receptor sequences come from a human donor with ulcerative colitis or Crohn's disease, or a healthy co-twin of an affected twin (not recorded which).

The CDR3 is CASSGGLAGASTDTQYF. The chain joins TRBV5-1 to TRBJ2-3; the D gene TCRdb calls, TRBD2, cannot be checked with no DNA. CDR1 SGHRS and CDR2 YFSETQ come from the germline V gene. The CDR3 totals 17 residues.

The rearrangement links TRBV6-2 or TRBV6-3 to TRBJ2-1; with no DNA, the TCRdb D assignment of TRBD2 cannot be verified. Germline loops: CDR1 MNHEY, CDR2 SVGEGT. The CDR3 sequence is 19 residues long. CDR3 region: CASSYSIRILSGNYNEQFF.

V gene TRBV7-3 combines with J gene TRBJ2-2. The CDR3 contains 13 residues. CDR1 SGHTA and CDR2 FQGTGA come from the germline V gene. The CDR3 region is CASSLGETGELFF.

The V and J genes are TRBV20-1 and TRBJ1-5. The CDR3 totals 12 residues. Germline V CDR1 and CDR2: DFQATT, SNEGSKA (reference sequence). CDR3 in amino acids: CSAKSSNQPQHF.

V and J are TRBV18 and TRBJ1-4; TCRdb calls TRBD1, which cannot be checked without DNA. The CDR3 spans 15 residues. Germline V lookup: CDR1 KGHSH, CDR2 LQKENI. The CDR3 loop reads CASSPPGHTNEKLFF.

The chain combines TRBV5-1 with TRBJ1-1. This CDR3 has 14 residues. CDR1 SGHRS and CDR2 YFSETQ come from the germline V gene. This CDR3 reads CASSLQYPRTEAFF. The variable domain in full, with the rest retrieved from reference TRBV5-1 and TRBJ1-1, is KAGVTQTPRYLIKTRGQQVTLSCSPISGHRSVSWYQQTPGQGLQFLFEYFSETQRNKGNFPGRFSGRQFSNSRSEMNVSTLELGDSALYLCASSLQYPRTEAFFGQGTRLTVV.

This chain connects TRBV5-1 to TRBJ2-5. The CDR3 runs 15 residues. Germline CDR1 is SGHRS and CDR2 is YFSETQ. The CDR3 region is CASSLSTHGQETQYF.

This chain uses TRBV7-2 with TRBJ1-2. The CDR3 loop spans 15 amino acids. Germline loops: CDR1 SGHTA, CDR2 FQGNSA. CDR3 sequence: CASSLVTDTNYGYTF.

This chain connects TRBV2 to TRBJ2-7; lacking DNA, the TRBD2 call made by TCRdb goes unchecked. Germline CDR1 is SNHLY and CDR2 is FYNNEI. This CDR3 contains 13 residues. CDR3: CASIKSGDYEQYF.

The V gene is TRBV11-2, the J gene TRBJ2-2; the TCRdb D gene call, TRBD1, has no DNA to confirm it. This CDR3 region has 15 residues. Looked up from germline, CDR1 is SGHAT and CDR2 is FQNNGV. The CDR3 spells CASSKTGGGNGELFF. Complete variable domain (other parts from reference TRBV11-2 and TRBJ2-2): EAGVAQSPRYKIIEKRQSVAFWCNPISGHATLYWYQQILGQGPKLLIQFQNNGVVDDSQLPKDRFSAERLKGVDSTLKIQPAKLEDSAVYLCASSKTGGGNGELFFGEGSRLTVL.

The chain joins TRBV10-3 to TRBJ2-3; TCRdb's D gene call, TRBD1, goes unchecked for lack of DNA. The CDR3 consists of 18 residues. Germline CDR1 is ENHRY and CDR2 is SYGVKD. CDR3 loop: CAISETDRGGLSTDTQYF.

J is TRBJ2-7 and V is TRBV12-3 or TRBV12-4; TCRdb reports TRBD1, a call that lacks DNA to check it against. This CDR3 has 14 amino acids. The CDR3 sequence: CASSLGRDGHEQYF.

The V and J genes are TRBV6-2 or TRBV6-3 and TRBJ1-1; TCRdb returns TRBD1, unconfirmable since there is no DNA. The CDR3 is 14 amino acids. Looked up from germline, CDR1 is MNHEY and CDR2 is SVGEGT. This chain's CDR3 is CASRRGQTNTEAFF.

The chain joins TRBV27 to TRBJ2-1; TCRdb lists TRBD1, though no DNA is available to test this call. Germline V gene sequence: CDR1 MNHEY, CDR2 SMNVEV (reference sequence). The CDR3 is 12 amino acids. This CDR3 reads CASRGISNEQFF.

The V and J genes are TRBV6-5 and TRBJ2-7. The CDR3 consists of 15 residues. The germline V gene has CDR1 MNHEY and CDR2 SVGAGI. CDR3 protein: CASSYSSGGTYEQYF.

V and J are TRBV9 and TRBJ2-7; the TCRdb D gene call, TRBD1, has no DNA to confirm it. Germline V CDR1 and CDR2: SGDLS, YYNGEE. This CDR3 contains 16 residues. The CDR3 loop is CASSGGDSRHSYEQYF.

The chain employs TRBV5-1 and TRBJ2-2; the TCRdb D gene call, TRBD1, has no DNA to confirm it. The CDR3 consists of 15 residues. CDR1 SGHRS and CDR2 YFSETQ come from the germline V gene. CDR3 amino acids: CASTSQGWNTGELFF.

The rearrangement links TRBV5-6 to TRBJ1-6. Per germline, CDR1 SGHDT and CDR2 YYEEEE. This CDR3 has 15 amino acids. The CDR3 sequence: CASSRQGSYNSPLHF.

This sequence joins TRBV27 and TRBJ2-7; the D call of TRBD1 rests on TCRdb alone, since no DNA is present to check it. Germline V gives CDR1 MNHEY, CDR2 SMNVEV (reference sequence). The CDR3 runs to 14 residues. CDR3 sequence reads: CSSSFGQGAYEQYF.

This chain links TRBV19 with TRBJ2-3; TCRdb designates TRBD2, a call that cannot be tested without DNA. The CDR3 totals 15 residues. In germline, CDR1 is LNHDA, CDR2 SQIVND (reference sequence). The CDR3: CASSMTSGYTDTQYF.